The 29 T cell receptor delta chains listed next were all sequenced from one sample in a study of gamma-delta chains in newborns, infants, children. TCRdb re-processed the reads using CATT. The sample yields 4,000 to 4,500 delta-chain clones, 0.56% seen once. The sample was blood. These receptors all come from a child who was a newborn, infant or young child, either healthy, febrile or measles-vaccinated (not recorded which).

This clone was seen more than once but under ten times. Relative to the germline gene, one junction end is altered; a read error may explain this. The J gene is TRDJ2, the V gene TRDV2, with a weak D call TRDD3 (6 bases). This CDR3 is built from 16 residues. Germline lookup yields CDR1 GEAIGNYY and CDR2 EKD. DNA of the CDR3: TGTGCCTGTGACACTTTGGGGGCTACTTTGACAGCCCAACTCTTCTTT. Protein product: CACDTLGATLTAQLFF.

Comments on this clone: This DNA's translation and the protein TCRdb lists, from a much larger clone, do not match at residue 4, likely due to a read error; the protein shown is translated from the DNA. This rearrangement joins TRDV2 to TRDJ3, with D possibly TRDD3 on 6 matching bases. The CDR3 spans 19 residues. In germline, CDR1 is GEAIGNYY, CDR2 EKD. DNA of the CDR3: TGTGCCTGTAACACGTTGGGGGTTGCCGACTCCTGGGACACCCGACAGATGTTTTTC. It codes for CACNTLGVADSWDTRQMFF.

As for this clone: A read error likely explains why the TCRdb protein, taken from a much larger clone, differs from this DNA's translation at residue 18; the protein shown is translated from the DNA. The chain is built from TRDV2 and TRDJ1, with 12 positions matching TRDD3. CDR1 GEAIGNYY and CDR2 EKD come from the germline V gene. This CDR3 is built from 19 residues. CDR3 nucleotides: TGTGCCTGTGACCCCGTACTGGGGGATACTCGTACCTGGACCGATAAACTCACCTTT. Translation: CACDPVLGDTRTWTDKLTF.

With respect to this clone: This DNA translates differently at residue 12 from the TCRdb protein, which is that of a much larger clone; a read error is likely, and the protein shown is the DNA's own translation. The chain uses TRDV2 and TRDJ3; 11 positions agree with TRDD3. The germline gives CDR1 GEAIGNYY, CDR2 EKD. This CDR3 is built from 17 residues. The chain's CDR3 is CACDILGDIWDARQMFF. CDR3 DNA: TGTGCCTGTGACATACTGGGGGATATCTGGGACGCCCGACAGATGTTTTTC.

Comments on this clone: A far larger clone is a single base away, which makes a read error likely. Other DNA sequences within the sample encode an identical CDR3. The chain links TRDV2 to TRDJ2, with TRDD3 matching 10 bases. CDR1 is GEAIGNYY and CDR2 is EKD in the germline V gene. The CDR3 is 14 amino acids. The CDR3 nucleotides read TGTGCCTGCGACATACTGGGGGATACAGCACAACTCTTCTTT. This sequence encodes CACDILGDTAQLFF.

This clone turned up a few times. A read error likely explains why the TCRdb protein, taken from a much larger clone, differs from this DNA's translation at residue 6; the protein shown is translated from the DNA. This sequence joins TRDV2 and TRDJ1; possibly TRDD3 for D (6 bases). This CDR3 has 15 residues. Germline V gene sequence: CDR1 GEAIGNYY, CDR2 EKD. Between the trimmed V and J ends, which lost 0 bases and 4 bases, there was a span of 14 bases. The CDR3 DNA reads TGTGCCTGTGACACCGCCGCACTGGGCTTCGATAAACTCATCTTT. Its translation is CACDTAALGFDKLIF.

On this clone itself: This DNA's translation differs at residue 12 from TCRdb's protein, which comes from a much larger clone; a read error is likely, and the protein shown is translated from the DNA. Here the CDR3 reads CACDTGGYDSWVTRQMFF. The CDR3 nucleotides read TGTGCCTGTGACACCGGGGGATACGACTCCTGGGTCACCCGACAGATGTTTTTC. This chain links TRDV2 with TRDJ3, with TRDD3 matching over 10 bases. In germline, CDR1 is GEAIGNYY, CDR2 EKD. This CDR3 spans 18 amino acids.

To note about this clone: This likely traces to a read error, being one base from a far larger clone. The chain recombines TRDV2 with TRDJ3; 11 nucleotides line up with TRDD3. Germline-derived CDR1 and CDR2 are GEAIGNYY and EKD. This CDR3 contains 18 residues. In DNA form, the CDR3 reads TGTGCCCGTGACACCGTACTGGGGGATACCTGGGACACCCGACAGATGTTTTTC. As protein: CARDTVLGDTWDTRQMFF.

As concerns this clone: This may arise from a read error, as a much more abundant clone is one base away. J is TRDJ3 and V is TRDV2, with TRDD3 identical over 9 bases. V shed 2 bases, J shed 0 bases, and the junction held 13 bases outside the gene matches. CDR1 is GEAIGNYY, CDR2 EKD, per germline. The CDR3 runs 21 residues. CDR3 loop: CACDRGVKLGDDSWDTRQMFF. CDR3 coding DNA: TGTGCCTGTGACAGAGGAGTCAAACTGGGGGACGACTCCTGGGACACCCGACAGATGTTTTTC.

As regards this clone: This could be a read error, since a much larger clone is one nucleotide away. Other DNA sequences within the sample encode an identical CDR3. The gene calls are TRDV2 and TRDJ3; 9 bases are a match to TRDD3. Germline-derived CDR1 and CDR2 are GEAIGNYY and EKD. The CDR3 contains 18 residues. V gave up 2 bases and J gave up 2 bases; unmatched junction bases: 6. As DNA, the CDR3 is TGTGCCTGTGACATACTGGGGGACGGTACCTGGGACACCCGACAGATGTTTTTC. It codes for CACDILGDGTWDTRQMFF.

Turning to this clone: Just one base apart from a much larger clone, this may be a read error. Other DNA sequences in the sample encode the same CDR3. The V and J genes are TRDV2 and TRDJ1; 7 positions match TRDD3. CDR1 is GEAIGNYY and CDR2 is EKD in the germline V gene. This CDR3 is built from 14 residues. CDR3 region: CACDTGGYTDKLIF. The CDR3 nucleotides read TGTGCCTGCGACACAGGGGGATACACCGATAAACTCATCTTT.

As concerns this clone: A far larger clone is just one base off, so this is likely a read error. Other DNA sequences of this sample code for an identical CDR3. This chain joins TRDV2 and TRDJ2; 7 bases fit TRDD3. Germline V CDR1 and CDR2: GEAIGNYY, EKD. This CDR3 contains 16 residues. The CDR3 spells CACDVLGTTLTAQLFF. The CDR3 DNA sequence: TGTGCCTGTGACGTACTGGGGACAACGCTGACAGCCCAACTCTTCTTT.

This clone has only a few counts. TCRdb pairs this DNA with a much larger clone's protein that differs at residue 14, likely a read error; the protein shown was translated from the DNA. The chain combines TRDV2 with TRDJ3, with 11 bases that match TRDD3. This CDR3 has 19 residues. CDR1 and CDR2 from the germline V gene are GEAIGNYY and EKD. The CDR3 sequence is CACDTGGYASSWDARQMFF. CDR3 nucleotide sequence: TGTGCCTGTGACACTGGGGGATACGCAAGCTCCTGGGACGCCCGACAGATGTTTTTC.

This clone was detected a few times. The protein in TCRdb stems from a much larger clone and differs at residue 12 from this DNA's translation, likely a read error; here the protein is translated from the DNA. V usage is TRDV2 and J usage is TRDJ3, with 11 nucleotides matching TRDD3. The V gene's germline CDR1 is GEAIGNYY and CDR2 EKD. The CDR3 spans 18 residues. CDR3 region: CACDVLGDSSWGTRQMFF. In nucleotides, the CDR3 is TGTGCCTGTGACGTACTGGGGGATAGCTCCTGGGGCACCCGACAGATGTTTTTC.

This clone was seen a few times. A much more abundant neighbour one base away suggests this may be a read error. Other DNA sequences in the same sample also yield this CDR3. J is TRDJ3 and V is TRDV2; 8 nucleotides align to TRDD3. Germline V gene data show CDR1 as GEAIGNYY and CDR2 as EKD. V lost 0 bases, J lost 1 base, and 10 bases stayed unmatched. The CDR3 totals 20 residues. CDR3 sequence reads: CACDTAGIHPSSWDTRQMFF. CDR3 coding DNA: TGTGCCTGTGACACCGCGGGGATACACCCGTCTTCCTGGGACACCCGACAGATGTTTTTC.

In this sample, this clone turned up a few times. For this DNA, TCRdb reports the protein of a much larger clone, which diverges at residue 5, most likely from a read error; the protein presented here is translated directly from the DNA. The V and J genes are TRDV1 and TRDJ1; TRDD3 aligns across 10 bases. V trimming: 7 bases; J trimming: 1 base; junction bases outside the gene matches: 18. The CDR3 consists of 19 residues. From germline, CDR1 is TSWWSYY and CDR2 QGS. CDR3 bases: TGTGCTCTTGCCCTCCTACACGTATGGGGGATACCGGGCACCGATAAACTCATCTTT. Encoded protein: CALALLHVWGIPGTDKLIF.

This clone has a handful of counts. Other DNA sequences in the sample encode the same CDR3. This rearrangement joins TRDV3 to TRDJ2; D is ambiguous. V shed 2 bases and J shed 0 bases, with 10 bases lying between them. Germline lookup yields CDR1 TVYSNPD and CDR2 GDNSRS (reference sequence). The CDR3 consists of 14 residues. The CDR3, as DNA: TGTGCCTTTGGTGGACGGGCTTTGACAGCACAACTCTTCTTT. Translating gives CAFGGRALTAQLFF.

This clone is categorized as medium-sized. The CDR3, as DNA: TGTGCCTGTGATGGGGCCGTACTGGGGGATACAGGGTACACCGATAAACTCATCTTT. Residues: CACDGAVLGDTGYTDKLIF. This chain joins TRDV2 and TRDJ1; 12 bases line up with TRDD3. V shed 4 bases, J shed 0 bases, and the junction held 14 bases outside the gene matches. CDR1 is GEAIGNYY and CDR2 is EKD in the germline V gene. This CDR3 contains 19 residues.

There are a few counts of this clone. TCRdb records a much larger clone's protein for this DNA, with a difference at residue 4 that likely arises from a read error; the protein given is the translation of the DNA. The chain is built from TRDV2 and TRDJ3, with 13 nucleotides matching TRDD3. With V trimmed by 5 bases and J by 2 bases, 8 bases remained unmatched. The CDR3 extends over 19 amino acids. Germline V CDR1 and CDR2: GEAIGNYY, EKD. The CDR3 DNA sequence: TGTGCCTGTGGCCGCTTACTGGGGGATACGCCCTGGGACACCCGACAGATGTTTTTC. Residues: CACGRLLGDTPWDTRQMFF.

By proportion, this clone is medium-sized. This may be a read error, as it is one base from a much larger clone. The sample has other DNA sequences that encode this CDR3 too. This sequence joins TRDV2 and TRDJ3; TRDD3 aligns across 12 bases. The CDR3 totals 19 residues. Germline V gene data show CDR1 as GEAIGNYY and CDR2 as EKD. Trimming at V came to 2 bases and at J to 0 bases, leaving 4 bases not matched to a gene. CDR3 region: CACDILGDTSSWDTRQMFF. The DNA for the CDR3 is TGTGCCTGTGACATACTGGGGGATACCAGCTCCTGGGACACCCGACAGATGTTTTTC.

This clone was detected a few times. This may be a read error, as it is one base from a much larger clone. The sample holds other DNA sequences that translate to the same CDR3. The rearrangement uses TRDV2 and TRDJ3; TRDD3 matches 12 bases. CDR1 and CDR2 from the germline V gene are GEAIGNYY and EKD. J gave up 0 bases and V 3 bases, and 5 bases lay outside the gene matches. The CDR3 totals 19 residues. CDR3 coding DNA: TGTGCCTGTGACTTGCTGGGGGATACGCGCTCCTGGGACACCCGACAGATGTTTTTC. Encoded protein: CACDLLGDTRSWDTRQMFF.

This clone rates as medium-sized (0.01 to 0.1%). This sequence joins TRDV2 and TRDJ1, with D perhaps TRDD3 (5 bases). The CDR3 spans 12 residues. V was cut by 3 bases and J by 4 bases, with 8 bases left in between. CDR1 GEAIGNYY and CDR2 EKD come from the germline V gene. Here the CDR3 reads CACDSGYDKLIF. DNA of the CDR3: TGTGCCTGTGACTCCGGATACGATAAACTCATCTTT.

The sample holds a few counts of this clone. TCRdb's listed protein matches a much larger clone and diverges from this DNA's translation at residue 4, likely through a read error; the protein shown comes from the DNA. This chain connects TRDV2 to TRDJ1; 13 nucleotides align to TRDD3. This CDR3 region has 13 residues. After removal of 5 bases from V and 11 bases from J, the junction contained 7 bases not matched to a gene. Germline CDR1 GEAIGNYY, CDR2 EKD. CDR3 protein: CACGKILGDTLIF. The DNA for the CDR3 is TGTGCCTGTGGCAAAATACTGGGGGATACGCTCATCTTT.

A word on this clone: This may be a read error: a much more frequent sequence differs by one nucleotide. Additional DNA sequences in this sample encode the identical CDR3. The chain carries TRDV1 and TRDJ1; 7 bases agree with TRDD3. Trimming took 5 bases from V and 7 from J; bases not matched to a gene: 13. Germline V gene lookup returns CDR1 TSWWSYY and CDR2 QGS. The CDR3 is 15 amino acids. This CDR3 is CALGLFLRGIPKLIF. The CDR3 nucleotides read TGTGCTCTTGGGCTCTTCTTACGGGGGATTCCTAAACTCATCTTT.

The sample holds a few counts of this clone. The J gene is TRDJ2, the V gene TRDV3; 10 bases agree with TRDD3. This CDR3 has 17 residues. Losses at the gene ends were 5 bases for V and 0 bases for J; bases not matched to a gene: 12. Looked up from germline, CDR1 is TVYSNPD and CDR2 is GDNSRS (reference sequence). The CDR3 reads CAKKGTGGSPLTAQLFF. CDR3 sequence (DNA): TGTGCCAAAAAGGGTACTGGGGGATCCCCTTTGACAGCACAACTCTTCTTT.

This clone was counted only a few times. The likely explanation is a read error, given a far larger clone one base away. The same CDR3 can be traced to other DNA sequences in this sample. J is TRDJ2 and V is TRDV2; 10 bases are a match to TRDD3. Germline V gene data show CDR1 as GEAIGNYY and CDR2 as EKD. This CDR3 spans 16 amino acids. CDR3 DNA: TGTGCCTGTGACACCGTGGGGGATACTTTGACAGCGCAACTCTTCTTT. Amino acid sequence: CACDTVGDTLTAQLFF.

In this sample, this clone turned up a few times. This could be a read error, since a much larger clone is one nucleotide away. Other nucleotide sequences in the sample specify the same CDR3. This chain joins TRDV2 and TRDJ1; D not certain. The CDR3 is made up of 13 amino acids. The germline gives CDR1 GEAIGNYY, CDR2 EKD. CDR3: CACDTGYTDKLIF. For the CDR3, the DNA is TGTGCCTGTGACACCGGGTACACCGATAAGCTCATCTTT.

With respect to this clone: This DNA translates differently at residue 12 from the TCRdb protein, which is that of a much larger clone; a read error is likely, and the protein shown is the DNA's own translation. The chain uses TRAV29/DV5 and TRDJ2; D is tentatively TRDD2 or TRDD3 (9 bases each). V was clipped by 1 base and J by 0 bases, with 25 bases between them. This CDR3 is built from 20 residues. Germline V lookup: CDR1 NSMFDY, CDR2 ISSIKDK. The CDR3 DNA reads TGTGCAGCAAGCACTTTCCTTCCTACTGGGGGACACGCTTTGACAGCACAACTCTTCTTT. The encoded protein is CAASTFLPTGGHALTAQLFF.

With regard to this clone: A read error likely explains why the TCRdb protein, taken from a much larger clone, differs from this DNA's translation at residue 12; the protein shown is translated from the DNA. V and J are TRDV2 and TRDJ2, with 8 bases that match TRDD3. This CDR3 is 15 amino acids long. In germline, CDR1 is GEAIGNYY, CDR2 EKD. In DNA form, the CDR3 reads TGTGCCTGTGACACTCTGGGGATACCGACAGCACGACTCTTCTTT. Protein sequence: CACDTLGIPTARLFF.